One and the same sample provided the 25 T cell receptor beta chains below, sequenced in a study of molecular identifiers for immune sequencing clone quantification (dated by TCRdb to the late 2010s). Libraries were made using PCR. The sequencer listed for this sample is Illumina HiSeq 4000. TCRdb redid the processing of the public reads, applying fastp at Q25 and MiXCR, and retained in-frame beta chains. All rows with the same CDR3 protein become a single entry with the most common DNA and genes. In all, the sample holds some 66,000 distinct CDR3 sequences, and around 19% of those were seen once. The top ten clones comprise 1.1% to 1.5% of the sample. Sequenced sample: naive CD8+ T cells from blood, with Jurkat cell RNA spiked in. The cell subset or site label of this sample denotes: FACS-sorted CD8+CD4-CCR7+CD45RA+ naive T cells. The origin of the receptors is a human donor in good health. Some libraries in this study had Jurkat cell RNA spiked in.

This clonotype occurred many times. The CDR3 loop reads CASSSYNEQFF. DNA for the CDR3: TGTGCCAGCAGCTCCTACAATGAGCAGTTCTTC. This rearrangement joins TRBV19 to TRBJ2-1; D is ambiguous. The CDR3 is 11 amino acids. With 9 bases removed from V and 0 bases from J, the gap between germline ends came to 3 bases. Germline V gene lookup returns CDR1 LNHDA and CDR2 SQIVND (reference sequence).

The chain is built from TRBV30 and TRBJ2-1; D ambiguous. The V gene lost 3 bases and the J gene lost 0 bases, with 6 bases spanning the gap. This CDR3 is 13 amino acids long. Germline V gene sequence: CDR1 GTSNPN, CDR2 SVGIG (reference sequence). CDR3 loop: CAWSPDSYNEQFF. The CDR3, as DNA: TGTGCCTGGAGCCCCGACTCCTACAATGAGCAGTTCTTC.

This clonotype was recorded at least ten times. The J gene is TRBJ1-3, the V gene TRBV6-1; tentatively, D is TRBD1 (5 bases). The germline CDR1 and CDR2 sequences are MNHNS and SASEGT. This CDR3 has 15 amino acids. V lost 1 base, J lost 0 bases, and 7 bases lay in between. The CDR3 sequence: CASSEDRNSGNTIYF. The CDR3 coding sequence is TGTGCCAGCAGTGAAGACAGGAACTCTGGAAACACCATATATTTT.

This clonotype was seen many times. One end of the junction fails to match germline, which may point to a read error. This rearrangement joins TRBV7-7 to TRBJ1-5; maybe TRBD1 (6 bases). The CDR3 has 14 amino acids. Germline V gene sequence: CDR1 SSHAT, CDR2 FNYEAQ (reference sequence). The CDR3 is CASSHRGGQQPQHF. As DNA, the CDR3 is TGTGCTAGCAGTCACCGGGGGGGGCAACAGCCCCAGCATTTT.

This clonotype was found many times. The CDR3 spells CASSTTARYEQYF. CDR3 bases: TGTGCCAGCAGCACAACCGCTCGGTACGAGCAGTACTTC. This chain connects TRBV27 to TRBJ2-7; no firm D call. CDR3 length equals 13 residues. Trimming pared 6 bases from V and 4 bases from J, leaving 13 bases between. From germline, CDR1 is MNHEY and CDR2 SMNVEV (reference sequence).

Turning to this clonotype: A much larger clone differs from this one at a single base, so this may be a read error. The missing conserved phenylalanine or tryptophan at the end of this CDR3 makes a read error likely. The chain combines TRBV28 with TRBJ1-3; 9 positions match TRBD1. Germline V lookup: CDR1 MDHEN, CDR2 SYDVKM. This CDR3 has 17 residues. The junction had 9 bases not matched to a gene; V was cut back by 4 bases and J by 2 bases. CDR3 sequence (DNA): TGTGCCAGCAGTTCTTACTTGGGACAGGGCCCTGGAAACACCATATATTCT. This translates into CASSSYLGQGPGNTIYS.

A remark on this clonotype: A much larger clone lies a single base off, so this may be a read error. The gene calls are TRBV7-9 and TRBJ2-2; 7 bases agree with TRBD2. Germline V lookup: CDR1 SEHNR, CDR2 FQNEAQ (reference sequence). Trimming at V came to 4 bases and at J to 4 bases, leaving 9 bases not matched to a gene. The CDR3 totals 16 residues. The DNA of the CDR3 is TGTGCCAGCAGCTCCCCGGTGGCGGGGGTCACCGGGGAGCTGTTTTTT. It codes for CASSSPVAGVTGELFF.

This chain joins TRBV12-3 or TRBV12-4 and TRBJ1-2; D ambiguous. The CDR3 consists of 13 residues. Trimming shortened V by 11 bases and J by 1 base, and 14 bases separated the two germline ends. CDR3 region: CASRAGNNYGYTF. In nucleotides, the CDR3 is TGTGCCTCCCGGGCAGGAAATAACTATGGCTACACCTTC.

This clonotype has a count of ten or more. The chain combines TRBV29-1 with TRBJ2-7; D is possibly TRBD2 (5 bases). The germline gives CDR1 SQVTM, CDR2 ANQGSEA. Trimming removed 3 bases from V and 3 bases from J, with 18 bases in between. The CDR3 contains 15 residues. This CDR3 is CSVENLGAESYEQYF. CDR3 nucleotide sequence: TGCAGCGTTGAGAACCTAGGAGCGGAGAGCTACGAGCAGTACTTC.

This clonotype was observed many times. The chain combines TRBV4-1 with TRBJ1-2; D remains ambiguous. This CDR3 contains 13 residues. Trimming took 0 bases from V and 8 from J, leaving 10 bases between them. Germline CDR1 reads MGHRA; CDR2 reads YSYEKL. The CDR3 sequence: CASSQDNKIGYTF. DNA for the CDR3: TGCGCCAGCAGCCAAGATAACAAGATCGGCTACACCTTC.

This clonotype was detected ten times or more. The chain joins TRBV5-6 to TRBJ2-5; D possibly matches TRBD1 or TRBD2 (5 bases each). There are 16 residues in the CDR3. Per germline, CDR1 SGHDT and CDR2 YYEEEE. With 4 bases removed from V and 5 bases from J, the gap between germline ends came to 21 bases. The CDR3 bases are TGTGCCAGCAGCATAGTGGGGCTAGCCGCGGGCGAGACCCAGTACTTC. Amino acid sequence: CASSIVGLAAGETQYF.

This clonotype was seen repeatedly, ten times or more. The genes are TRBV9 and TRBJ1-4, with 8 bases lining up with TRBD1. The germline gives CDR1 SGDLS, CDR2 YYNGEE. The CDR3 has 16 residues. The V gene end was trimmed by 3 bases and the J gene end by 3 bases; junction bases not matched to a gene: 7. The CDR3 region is CASSGRWTGSNEKLFF. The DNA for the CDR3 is TGTGCCAGCAGCGGGCGTTGGACAGGGTCTAATGAAAAACTGTTTTTT.

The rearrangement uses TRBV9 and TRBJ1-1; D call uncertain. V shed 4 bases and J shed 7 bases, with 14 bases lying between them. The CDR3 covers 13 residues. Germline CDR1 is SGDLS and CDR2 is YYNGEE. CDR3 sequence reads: CASSPNRGDEAFF. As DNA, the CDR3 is TGTGCCAGCAGCCCCAATCGGGGAGATGAAGCTTTCTTT.

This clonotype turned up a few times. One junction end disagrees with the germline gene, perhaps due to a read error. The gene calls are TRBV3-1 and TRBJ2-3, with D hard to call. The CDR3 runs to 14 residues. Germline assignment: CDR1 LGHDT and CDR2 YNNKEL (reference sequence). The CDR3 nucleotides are TGTGCCAGCAGCCAACCCCGGTCCACAGATACGCTGTATTTT. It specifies CASSQPRSTDTLYF.

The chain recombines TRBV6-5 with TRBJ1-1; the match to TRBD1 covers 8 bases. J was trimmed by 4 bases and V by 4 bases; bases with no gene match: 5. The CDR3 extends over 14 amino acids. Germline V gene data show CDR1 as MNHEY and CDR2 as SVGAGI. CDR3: CASSLTGVATEAFF. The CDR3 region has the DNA TGTGCCAGCAGTTTGACAGGGGTTGCCACTGAAGCTTTCTTT.

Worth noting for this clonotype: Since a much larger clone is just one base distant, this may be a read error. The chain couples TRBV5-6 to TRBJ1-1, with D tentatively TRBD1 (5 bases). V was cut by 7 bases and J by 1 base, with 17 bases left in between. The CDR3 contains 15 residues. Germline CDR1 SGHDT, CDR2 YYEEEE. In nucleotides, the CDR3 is TGTGCCAGCGAAATACGGGGGAGTTGGAACACTGAAGCTTTCTTT. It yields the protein CASEIRGSWNTEAFF.

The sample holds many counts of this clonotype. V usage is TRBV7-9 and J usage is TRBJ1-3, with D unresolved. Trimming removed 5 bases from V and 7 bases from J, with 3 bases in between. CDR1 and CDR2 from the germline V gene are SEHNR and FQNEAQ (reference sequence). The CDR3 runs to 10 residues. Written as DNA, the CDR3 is TGTGCCAGCAGCCTCAACACCATATATTTT. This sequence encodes CASSLNTIYF.

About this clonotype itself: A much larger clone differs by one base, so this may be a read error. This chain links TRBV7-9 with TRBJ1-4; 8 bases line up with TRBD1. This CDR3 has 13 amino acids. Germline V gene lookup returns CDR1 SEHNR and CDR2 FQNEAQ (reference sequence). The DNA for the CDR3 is TGTGCCAGCAGCGTCGGACAGGGTGAAAAACCGTTTTTT. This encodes CASSVGQGEKPFF.

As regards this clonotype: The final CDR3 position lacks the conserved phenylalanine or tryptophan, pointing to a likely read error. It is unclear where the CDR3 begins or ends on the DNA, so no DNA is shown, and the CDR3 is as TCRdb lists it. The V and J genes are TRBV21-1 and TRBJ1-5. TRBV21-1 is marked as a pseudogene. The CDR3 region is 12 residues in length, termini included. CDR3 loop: CASTVMNQPQHS.

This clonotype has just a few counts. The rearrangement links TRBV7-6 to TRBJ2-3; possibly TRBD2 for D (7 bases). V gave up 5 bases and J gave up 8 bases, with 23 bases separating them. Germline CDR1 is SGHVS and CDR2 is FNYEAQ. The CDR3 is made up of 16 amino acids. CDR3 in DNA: TGTGCCAGCAGCCTCCGGTGGGAGCGGAGGGGGGGTACGCAGTATTTT. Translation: CASSLRWERRGGTQYF. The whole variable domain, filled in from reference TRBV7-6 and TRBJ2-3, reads GAGVSQSPRYKVTKRGQDVALRCDPISGHVSLYWYRQALGQGPEFLTYFNYEAQQDKSGLPNDRFSAERPEGSISTLTIQRTEQRDSAMYRCASSLRWERRGGTQYFGPGTRLTVL.

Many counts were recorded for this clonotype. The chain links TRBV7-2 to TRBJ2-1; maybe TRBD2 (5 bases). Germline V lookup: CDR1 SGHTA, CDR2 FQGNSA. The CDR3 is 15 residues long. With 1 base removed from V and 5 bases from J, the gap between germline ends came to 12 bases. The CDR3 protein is CASSLVLALNNEQFF. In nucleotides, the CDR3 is TGTGCCAGCAGCTTAGTTTTAGCGCTAAACAATGAGCAGTTCTTC. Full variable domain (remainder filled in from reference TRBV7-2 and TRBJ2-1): GAGVSQSPSNKVTEKGKDVELRCDPISGHTALYWYRQSLGQGLEFLIYFQGNSAPDKSGLPSDRFSAERTGGSVSTLTIQRTQQEDSAVYLCASSLVLALNNEQFFGPGTRLTVL.

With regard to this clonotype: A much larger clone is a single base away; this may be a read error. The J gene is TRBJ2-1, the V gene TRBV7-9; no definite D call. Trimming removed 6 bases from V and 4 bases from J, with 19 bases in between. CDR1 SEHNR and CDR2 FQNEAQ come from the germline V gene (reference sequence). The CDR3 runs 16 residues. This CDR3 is CASSPPPNKGYNEQFF. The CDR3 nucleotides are TGTGCCAGCAGTCCACCCCCCAACAAGGGATACAATGAGCAGTTCTTC.

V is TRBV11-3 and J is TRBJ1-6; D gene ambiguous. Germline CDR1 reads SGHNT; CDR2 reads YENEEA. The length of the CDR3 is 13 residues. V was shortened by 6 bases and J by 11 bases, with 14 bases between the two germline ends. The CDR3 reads CASRQGGYPPLHF. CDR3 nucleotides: TGTGCCAGCAGGCAAGGAGGTTATCCACCCCTCCACTTT.

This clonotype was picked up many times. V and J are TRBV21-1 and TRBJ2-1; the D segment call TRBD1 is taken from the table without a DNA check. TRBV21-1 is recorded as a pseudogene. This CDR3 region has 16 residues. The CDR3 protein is CASSKAWAGGRDEQFF. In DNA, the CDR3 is TGTGCCAGCAGCAAAGCGTGGGCAGGGGGGAGGGATGAGCAGTTCTTC.

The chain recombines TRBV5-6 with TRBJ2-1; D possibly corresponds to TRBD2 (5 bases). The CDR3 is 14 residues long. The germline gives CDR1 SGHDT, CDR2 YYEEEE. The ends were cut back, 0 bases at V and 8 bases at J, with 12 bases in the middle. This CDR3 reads CASSLDYGKDEQFF. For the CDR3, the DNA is TGTGCCAGCAGCTTGGATTACGGGAAAGATGAGCAGTTCTTC.